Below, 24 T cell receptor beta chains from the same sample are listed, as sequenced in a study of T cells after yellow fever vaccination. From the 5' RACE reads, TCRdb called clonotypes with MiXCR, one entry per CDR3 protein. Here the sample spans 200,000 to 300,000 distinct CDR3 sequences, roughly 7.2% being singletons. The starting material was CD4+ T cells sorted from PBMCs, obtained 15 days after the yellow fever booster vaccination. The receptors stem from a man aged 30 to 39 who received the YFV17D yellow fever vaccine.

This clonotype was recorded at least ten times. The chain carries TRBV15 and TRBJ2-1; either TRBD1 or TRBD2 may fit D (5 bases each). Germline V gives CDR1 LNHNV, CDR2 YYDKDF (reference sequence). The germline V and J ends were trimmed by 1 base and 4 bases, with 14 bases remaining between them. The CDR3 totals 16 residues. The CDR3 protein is CATSRGGPDGYNEQFF. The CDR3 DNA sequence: TGTGCCACCAGCAGAGGGGGACCGGACGGATACAATGAGCAGTTCTTC.

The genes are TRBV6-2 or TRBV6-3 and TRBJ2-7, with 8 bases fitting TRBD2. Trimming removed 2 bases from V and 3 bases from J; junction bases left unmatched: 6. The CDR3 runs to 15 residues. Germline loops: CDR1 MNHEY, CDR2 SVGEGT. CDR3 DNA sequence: TGTGCCAGCAGTTACCCGCCCGGGACTAGCTACGAGCAGTACTTC. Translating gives CASSYPPGTSYEQYF.

This chain's CDR3 is CASRRGGLGRTSADTQYF. The CDR3 DNA follows: TGCGCCAGCAGGAGAGGGGGGCTGGGCCGGACTAGCGCAGATACGCAGTATTTT. The gene calls are TRBV10-2 and TRBJ2-3, with TRBD2 matching 9 bases. This CDR3 is built from 18 residues. Germline values: CDR1 WSHSY, CDR2 SAAADI. Germline trimming cut 6 bases from V and 4 bases from J; bases unmatched to any gene: 17.

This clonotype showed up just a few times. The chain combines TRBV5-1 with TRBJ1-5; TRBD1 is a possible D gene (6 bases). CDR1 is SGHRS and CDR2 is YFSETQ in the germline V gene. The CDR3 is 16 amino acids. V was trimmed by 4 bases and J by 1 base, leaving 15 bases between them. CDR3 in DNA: TGCGCCAGCAGCCCAACCTCCGGGACAAGCAATCAGCCCCAGCATTTT. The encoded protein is CASSPTSGTSNQPQHF.

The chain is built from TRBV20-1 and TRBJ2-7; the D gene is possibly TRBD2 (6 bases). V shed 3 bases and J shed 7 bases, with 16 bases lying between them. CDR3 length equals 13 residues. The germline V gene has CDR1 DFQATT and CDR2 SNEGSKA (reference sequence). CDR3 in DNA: TGCAGTGCTAGCCCGGGACTTTCTGGGGAGCAGTACTTC. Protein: CSASPGLSGEQYF.

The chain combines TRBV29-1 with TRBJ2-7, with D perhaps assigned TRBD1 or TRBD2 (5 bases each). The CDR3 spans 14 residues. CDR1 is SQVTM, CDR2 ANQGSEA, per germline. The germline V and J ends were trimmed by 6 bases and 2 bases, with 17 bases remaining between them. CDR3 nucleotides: TGCAGCGTACTAATCGGGGCCAAACCCTACGAGCAGTACTTC. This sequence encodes CSVLIGAKPYEQYF.

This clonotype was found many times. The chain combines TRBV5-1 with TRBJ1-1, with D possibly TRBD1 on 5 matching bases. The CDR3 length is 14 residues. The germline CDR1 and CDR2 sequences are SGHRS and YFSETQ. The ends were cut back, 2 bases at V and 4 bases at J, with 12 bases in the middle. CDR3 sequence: CASSFQGVGTEAFF. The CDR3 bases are TGCGCCAGCAGCTTCCAAGGGGTAGGCACTGAAGCTTTCTTT.

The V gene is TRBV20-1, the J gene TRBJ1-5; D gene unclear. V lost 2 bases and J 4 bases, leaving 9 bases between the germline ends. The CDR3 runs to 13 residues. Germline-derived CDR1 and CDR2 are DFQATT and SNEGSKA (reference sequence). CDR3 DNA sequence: TGCAGTGCTAGACTAACAGTTAATCAGCCCCAGCATTTT. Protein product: CSARLTVNQPQHF.

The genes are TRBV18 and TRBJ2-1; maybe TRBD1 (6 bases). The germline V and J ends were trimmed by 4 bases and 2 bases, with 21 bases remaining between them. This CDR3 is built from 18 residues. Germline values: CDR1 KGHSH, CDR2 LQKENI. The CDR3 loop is CASSLTRGPTNTYNEQFF. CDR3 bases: TGTGCCAGCTCACTCACCAGGGGACCAACAAACACCTACAATGAGCAGTTCTTC. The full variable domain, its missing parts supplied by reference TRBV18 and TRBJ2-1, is NAGVMQNPRHLVRRRGQEARLRCSPMKGHSHVYWYRQLPEEGLKFMVYLQKENIIDESGMPKERFSAEFPKEGPSILRIQQVVRGDSAAYFCASSLTRGPTNTYNEQFFGPGTRLTVL.

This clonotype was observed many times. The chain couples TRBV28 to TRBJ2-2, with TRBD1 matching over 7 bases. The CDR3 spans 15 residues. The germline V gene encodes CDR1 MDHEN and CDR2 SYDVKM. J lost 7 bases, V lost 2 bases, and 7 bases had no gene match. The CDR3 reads CASSLETGSSGELFF. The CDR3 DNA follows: TGTGCCAGCAGTTTAGAGACAGGGAGCAGCGGGGAGCTGTTTTTT.

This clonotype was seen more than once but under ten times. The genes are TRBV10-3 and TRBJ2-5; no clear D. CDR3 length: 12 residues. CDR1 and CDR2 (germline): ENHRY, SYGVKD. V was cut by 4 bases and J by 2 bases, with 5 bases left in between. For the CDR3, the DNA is TGTGCCATCAGTGTCAGTCAAGAGACCCAGTACTTC. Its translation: CAISVSQETQYF.

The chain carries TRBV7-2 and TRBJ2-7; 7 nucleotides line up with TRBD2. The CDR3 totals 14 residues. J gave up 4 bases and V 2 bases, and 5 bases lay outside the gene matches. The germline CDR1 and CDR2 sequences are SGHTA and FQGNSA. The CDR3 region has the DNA TGTGCCAGCAGCTTACAGCGGGGTCCGTACGAGCAGTACTTC. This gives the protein CASSLQRGPYEQYF.

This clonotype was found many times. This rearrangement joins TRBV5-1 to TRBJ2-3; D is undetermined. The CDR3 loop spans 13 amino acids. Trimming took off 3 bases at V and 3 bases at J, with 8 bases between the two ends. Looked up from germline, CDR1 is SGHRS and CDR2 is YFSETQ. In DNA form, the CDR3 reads TGCGCCAGCAGCTCGACTCCTACAGATACGCAGTATTTT. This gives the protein CASSSTPTDTQYF.

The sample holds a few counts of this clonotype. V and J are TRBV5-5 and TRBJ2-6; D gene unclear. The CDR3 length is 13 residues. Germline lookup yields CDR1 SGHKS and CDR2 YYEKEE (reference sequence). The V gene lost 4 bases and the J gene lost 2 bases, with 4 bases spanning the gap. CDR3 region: CASSRPGANVLTF. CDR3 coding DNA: TGTGCCAGCAGCCGTCCTGGGGCCAACGTCCTGACTTTC. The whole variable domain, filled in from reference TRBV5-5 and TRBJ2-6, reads DAGVTQSPTHLIKTRGQQVTLRCSPISGHKSVSWYQQVLGQGPQFIFQYYEKEERGRGNFPDRFSARQFPNYSSELNVNALLLGDSALYLCASSRPGANVLTFGAGSRLTVL.

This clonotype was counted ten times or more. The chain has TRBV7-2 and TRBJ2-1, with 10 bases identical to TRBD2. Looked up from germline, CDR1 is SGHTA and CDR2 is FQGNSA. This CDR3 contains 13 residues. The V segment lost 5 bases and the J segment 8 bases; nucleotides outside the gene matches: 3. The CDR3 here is CASSDSGRYEQFF. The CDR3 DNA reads TGTGCCAGCAGCGATAGCGGGAGGTATGAGCAGTTCTTC.

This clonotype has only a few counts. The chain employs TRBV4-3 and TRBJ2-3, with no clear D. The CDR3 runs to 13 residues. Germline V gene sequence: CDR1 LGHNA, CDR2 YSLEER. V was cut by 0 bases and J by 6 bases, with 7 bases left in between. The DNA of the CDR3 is TGCGCCAGCAGCCAAGATGGGCGCGATACGCAGTATTTT. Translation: CASSQDGRDTQYF.

The CDR3 nucleotides read TGCAGCTTTTACCGTGGGGGTTATGGCTACACCTTC. Translation: CSFYRGGYGYTF. The V call is TRBV29-1, the J call TRBJ1-2; tentatively, D is TRBD1 (5 bases). In germline, CDR1 is SQVTM, CDR2 ANQGSEA. The V and J ends lost 8 bases and 5 bases respectively, with 15 bases between them. The CDR3 totals 12 residues.

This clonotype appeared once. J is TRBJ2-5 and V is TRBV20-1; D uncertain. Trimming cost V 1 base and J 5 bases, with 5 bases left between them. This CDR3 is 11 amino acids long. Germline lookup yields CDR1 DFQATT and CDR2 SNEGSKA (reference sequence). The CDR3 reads CSARAAETQYF. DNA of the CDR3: TGCAGTGCTAGAGCAGCGGAGACCCAGTACTTC.

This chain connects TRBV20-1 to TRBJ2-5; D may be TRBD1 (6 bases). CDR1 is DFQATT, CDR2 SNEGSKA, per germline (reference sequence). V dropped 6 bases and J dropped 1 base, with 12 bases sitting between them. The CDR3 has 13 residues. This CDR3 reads CSALRDIQETQYF. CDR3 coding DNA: TGCAGTGCCCTCAGGGACATCCAAGAGACCCAGTACTTC.

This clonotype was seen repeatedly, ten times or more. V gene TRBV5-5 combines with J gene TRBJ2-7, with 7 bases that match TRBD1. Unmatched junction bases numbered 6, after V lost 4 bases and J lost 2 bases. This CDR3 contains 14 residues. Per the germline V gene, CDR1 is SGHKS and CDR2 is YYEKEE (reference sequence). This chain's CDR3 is CASSRDSIPYEQYF. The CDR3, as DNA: TGTGCCAGCAGCAGGGACAGTATACCCTACGAGCAGTACTTC.

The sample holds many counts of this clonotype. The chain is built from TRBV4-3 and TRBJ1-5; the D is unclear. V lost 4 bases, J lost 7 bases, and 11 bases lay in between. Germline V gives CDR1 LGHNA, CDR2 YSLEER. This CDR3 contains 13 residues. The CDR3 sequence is CASSLTVEQPQHF. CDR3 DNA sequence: TGCGCCAGCAGCCTCACCGTGGAGCAGCCCCAGCATTTT.

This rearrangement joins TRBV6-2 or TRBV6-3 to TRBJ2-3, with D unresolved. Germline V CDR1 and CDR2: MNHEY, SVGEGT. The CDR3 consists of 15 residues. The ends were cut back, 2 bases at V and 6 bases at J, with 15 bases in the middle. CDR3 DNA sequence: TGTGCCAGCAGTTACCGACGGCTCGGTGGGGATACGCAGTATTTT. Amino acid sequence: CASSYRRLGGDTQYF.

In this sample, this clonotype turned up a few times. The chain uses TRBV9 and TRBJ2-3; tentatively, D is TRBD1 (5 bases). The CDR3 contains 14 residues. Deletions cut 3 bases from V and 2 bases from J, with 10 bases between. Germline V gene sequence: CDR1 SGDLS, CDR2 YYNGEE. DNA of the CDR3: TGTGCCAGCAGCGAAGGGGCAACCACAGATACGCAGTATTTT. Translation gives CASSEGATTDTQYF.

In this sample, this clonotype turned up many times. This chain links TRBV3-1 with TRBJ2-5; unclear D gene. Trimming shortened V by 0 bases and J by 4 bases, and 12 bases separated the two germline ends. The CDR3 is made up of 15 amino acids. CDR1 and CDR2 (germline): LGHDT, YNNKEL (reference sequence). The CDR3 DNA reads TGTGCCAGCAGCCAAGATCTCTGGGCAGGAGAGACCCAGTACTTC. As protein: CASSQDLWAGETQYF.